The T cell receptor (beta chain) under discussion was sequenced for a study of blood T cell repertoires in COVID-19. A single count supports this clone. The method was immunoSEQ multiplex PCR; TCRdb's version includes in-frame clones alone and lacks a portion of them. The sample carries roughly 86,000 clones, 70% to 85% recorded once. V lost 5 bases, J lost 6 bases, and 16 bases lay in between. The CDR3 is 15 residues long. The germline V gene has CDR1 MNHEY and CDR2 SMNVEV (reference sequence). The sequenced sample was peripheral blood. The J gene is TRBJ2-2, the V gene TRBV27; tentatively, D is TRBD1 (6 bases). This receptor was obtained from a woman aged 80 or over with COVID-19, enrolled during active disease. CDR3 region: CASSQQGVFAGELFF. The CDR3 DNA sequence: TGTGCCAGCAGTCAACAGGGTGTGTTTGCCGGGGAGCTGTTTTTT.